A selection of T cell receptor beta chains follows, all from one sample in a study of blood T cells in healthy people across ages. TCRdb used MiXCR to reprocess the 5' RACE reads, holding one entry per CDR3 protein. The table records approximately 1,000,000 distinct CDR3 sequences, under 45% of them present only once. Sequenced sample: blood. The receptors originated from a woman aged 55 to 70 in good health. CDR3s include the opening cysteine and the closing phenylalanine or tryptophan. A D gene is named only where the DNA matches it firmly. Not every row has a clone size; where given, it reads once, few, many or a size class.

-	TRBV4-2	-	TRBJ1-5	CASSQEPDQPQHF	TGTGCCAGCAGCCAAGAACCAGATCAGCCCCAGCATTTT
-	TRBV6-2/TRBV6-3	-	TRBJ2-7	CASSYGGFRYEQYF	TGTGCCAGCAGTTACGGGGGGTTCCGCTACGAGCAGTACTTC
TRBD1	TRBV27	many	TRBJ1-1	CASIPGQRMTQMNTEAFF	TGTGCCAGCATCCCGGGACAGAGAATGACACAGATGAACACTGAAGCTTTCTTT
-	TRBV4-1	-	TRBJ1-2	CAGSQDHNVNYGYTF	TGCGCCGGCAGCCAAGATCATAACGTTAACTATGGCTACACCTTC
-	TRBV7-3	few	TRBJ2-7	CASSLIKGYEQYF	TGTGCCAGCAGCTTAATTAAGGGTTACGAGCAGTACTTC
-	TRBV12-3/TRBV12-4	-	TRBJ2-7	CASSLVGYNEQYF	TGTGCCAGCAGTTTAGTCGGCTACAATGAGCAGTACTTC
TRBD1	TRBV27	-	TRBJ1-5	CATGDRVYQPQHF	TGTGCCACCGGGGACAGGGTCTATCAGCCCCAGCATTTT
-	TRBV21-1	-	TRBJ2-7	CAGLVQYF	TGTGCAGGGTTAGTGCAGTACTTC
TRBD2	TRBV11-2	-	TRBJ2-7	CASITGGDILRSPYEQYF	TGTGCCAGCATCACGGGGGGGGACATCCTAAGGTCCCCGTACGAGCAGTACTTC
TRBD1	TRBV3-1	-	TRBJ2-7	CASSPGGDRFYEQYF	TGTGCCAGCAGCCCCGGTGGGGACAGATTCTACGAGCAGTACTTC
TRBD1	TRBV7-9	few	TRBJ1-1	CASSQTGATEAFF	TGTGCCAGCAGCCAGACAGGGGCCACTGAAGCTTTCTTT
TRBD1	TRBV28	-	TRBJ2-3	CASTPGQGGPDTQYF	TGTGCCAGCACCCCGGGACAGGGGGGTCCAGATACGCAGTATTTT
-	TRBV29-1	-	TRBJ2-1	CSVVPGLQYNEQFF	TGCAGCGTTGTACCGGGACTCCAGTACAATGAGCAGTTCTTC
TRBD1	TRBV12-3/TRBV12-4	many	TRBJ2-7	CASSIGGQYYEQYF	TGTGCCAGCAGTATAGGGGGACAGTACTACGAGCAGTACTTC
-	TRBV28	-	TRBJ2-7	CASSLVANEQYF	TGTGCCAGCAGTTTGGTAGCAAACGAGCAGTACTTC
TRBD2	TRBV25-1	-	TRBJ2-7	CASSHPGGLSYEQYF	TGTGCCAGCAGTCACCCGGGGGGGCTATCCTACGAGCAGTACTTC
-	TRBV12-3/TRBV12-4	-	TRBJ2-4	CASSSWGQEIQYF	TGTGCCAGCAGTTCATGGGGCCAGGAAATTCAGTACTTC
-	TRBV20-1	few	TRBJ2-7	CSASSGTFTNEQYF	TGCAGTGCTAGCTCCGGGACATTCACCAACGAGCAGTACTTC
TRBD2	TRBV6-2/TRBV6-3	few	TRBJ2-1	CASSLGTSGRARNEQFF	TGTGCCAGCAGTCTCGGGACTAGCGGGAGGGCCCGCAATGAGCAGTTCTTC
TRBD1	TRBV12-3/TRBV12-4	few	TRBJ1-2	CASSRNRGRMDGYTF	TGTGCCAGCAGTCGGAACAGGGGGCGCATGGATGGCTACACCTTC
-	TRBV19	-	TRBJ2-3	CASSIGARLTDTQYF	TGTGCCAGTAGTATTGGGGCGAGACTAACAGATACGCAGTATTTT
-	TRBV11-2	-	TRBJ2-4	CASSPPSADIQYF	TGTGCCAGCAGCCCTCCTTCCGCCGACATTCAGTACTTC
-	TRBV27	-	TRBJ1-2	CPSSPEGTYGYTF	TGTCCCAGCAGCCCGGAAGGGACCTATGGCTACACCTTC
-	TRBV2	once	TRBJ2-5	CASSEAGRAVQETQYF	TGTGCCAGCAGTGAAGCCGGCAGGGCGGTTCAAGAGACCCAGTACTTC
-	TRBV9	-	TRBJ2-2	CASSVRPKGYNTGELFF	TGTGCCAGCAGCGTAAGGCCTAAAGGGTATAACACCGGGGAGCTGTTTTTT
-	TRBV5-1	-	TRBJ2-6	CASSLLPGSSGANVLTF	TGCGCCAGCAGCTTGCTCCCGGGGAGCTCTGGGGCCAACGTCCTGACTTTC
TRBD2	TRBV7-9	few	TRBJ2-7	CASSRGLSSYEQYF	TGTGCCAGCAGCCGGGGACTAAGCTCCTACGAGCAGTACTTC
TRBD2	TRBV3-1	-	TRBJ2-1	CASSPSWRGSYNEQFF	TGTGCCAGCAGCCCAAGCTGGCGGGGGTCCTACAATGAGCAGTTCTTC
-	TRBV7-9	-	TRBJ2-7	CASSPSSGEQYF	TGTGCCAGCAGCCCGAGCAGTGGGGAGCAGTACTTC
-	TRBV4-1	-	TRBJ1-2	CASSQLGGGICGYTF	TGCGCCAGCAGCCAATTGGGGGGGGGCATATGTGGCTACACCTTC
TRBD1	TRBV2	few	TRBJ2-7	CASSHADRAHEQYF	TGTGCCAGCAGCCACGCCGACAGGGCCCACGAGCAGTACTTC
TRBD1	TRBV27	few	TRBJ2-3	CASRPKRIDRGSDTQYF	TGTGCCAGCAGGCCAAAACGGATTGACAGGGGGTCAGATACGCAGTATTTT
-	TRBV28	few	TRBJ2-6	CASRMYSGANVLTF	TGTGCCAGCAGGATGTACTCTGGGGCCAACGTCCTGACTTTC
-	TRBV11-1	-	TRBJ2-1	CASNLGSGEPYNEQFF	TGTGCCAGCAACCTCGGTTCTGGGGAGCCCTACAATGAGCAGTTCTTC
-	TRBV6-1	-	TRBJ2-7	CAITAGGRTYEQYF	TGTGCCATCACGGCGGGTGGCAGGACCTACGAGCAGTACTTC
TRBD2	TRBV11-2	many	TRBJ2-7	CASSRTSGRAFYEQYF	TGTGCCAGCAGCCGGACTAGCGGGAGGGCCTTCTACGAGCAGTACTTC
-	TRBV4-1	-	TRBJ1-2	CASSRIGTNGYTF	TGCGCCAGCAGCCGGATTGGGACTAACGGCTACACCTTC